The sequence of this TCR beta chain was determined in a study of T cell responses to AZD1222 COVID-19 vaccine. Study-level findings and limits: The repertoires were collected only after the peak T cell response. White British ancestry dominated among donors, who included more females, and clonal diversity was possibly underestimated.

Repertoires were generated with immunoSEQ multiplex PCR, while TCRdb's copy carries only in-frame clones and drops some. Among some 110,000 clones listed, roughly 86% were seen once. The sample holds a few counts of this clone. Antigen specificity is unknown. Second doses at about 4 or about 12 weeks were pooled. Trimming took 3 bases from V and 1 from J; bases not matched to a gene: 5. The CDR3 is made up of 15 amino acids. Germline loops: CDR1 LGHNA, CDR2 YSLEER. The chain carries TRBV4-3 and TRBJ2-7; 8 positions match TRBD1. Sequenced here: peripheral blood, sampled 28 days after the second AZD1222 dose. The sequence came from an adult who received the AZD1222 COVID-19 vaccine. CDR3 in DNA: TGCGCCAGCAGCCATTCCGGGACAGGATCCTACGAGCAGTACTTC. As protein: CASSHSGTGSYEQYF.